This T cell receptor beta chain was identified in a study of blood T cell repertoires in COVID-19. Overall study: COVID-19 samples from acute and convalescent phases originated in the United States, Italy and Spain. From T cells, B-cell-depleted T cells, or PBMCs came the material, which was cDNA or gDNA.

Measured with immunoSEQ multiplex PCR; TCRdb has only the in-frame clones, and not every one. Here the sample spans roughly 6,100 clones, roughly four fifths being singletons. Losses at the gene ends were 1 base for V and 2 bases for J; bases not matched to a gene: 7. The germline V gene encodes CDR1 LGHNA and CDR2 YSLEER. The length of the CDR3 is 17 residues. The chain has TRBV4-3 and TRBJ2-3; 9 positions agree with TRBD2. The receptor's source is a human donor with active COVID-19. The donor label of this sample is uncertain. Input material: peripheral blood. The CDR3 coding sequence is TGCGCCAGCAGCCAAGTCCGAGCGGGAGGCCCCACAGATACGCAGTATTTT. As protein: CASSQVRAGGPTDTQYF.